These 16 T cell receptor beta chains share one sample of origin, sequenced in a study of Ad26.COV2.S vaccination and SARS-CoV-2 variants. Only in-frame clones appear in the TCRdb table, and some are missing; sequencing was by immunoSEQ multiplex PCR. In the table there are roughly 420,000 clones, around nine tenths of which are singletons. The treatment was: over 15 received Ad26.COV2.S at low or high dose, single or two shots; about 5 received placebo; per-sample allocation not given. Sampling happened 63 days after the first vaccine or placebo injection. The sample was peripheral blood, taken in a trial of Ad26.COV2.S vaccine versus placebo. These receptor sequences come from a person aged 18-65 years who received the Ad26.COV2.S COVID-19 vaccine or a placebo.

This chain connects TRBV5-1 to TRBJ2-2, with 9 bases identical to TRBD1. The CDR3 has 16 residues. Trimming at V came to 4 bases and at J to 2 bases, leaving 6 bases not matched to a gene. Germline V gives CDR1 SGHRS, CDR2 YFSETQ. As DNA, the CDR3 is TGCGCCAGCAGCGGAACGACAGGGGGAAACACCGGGGAGCTGTTTTTT. Protein product: CASSGTTGGNTGELFF.

The chain combines TRBV2 with TRBJ2-1, with 9 bases that match TRBD1. Per germline, CDR1 SNHLY and CDR2 FYNNEI. CDR3 length: 21 residues. The V segment lost 1 base and the J segment 0 bases; nucleotides outside the gene matches: 16. CDR3 in amino acids: CASSEVGGTGSSPSSYNEQFF. The CDR3 nucleotides read TGTGCCAGCAGTGAAGTAGGGGGGACAGGGAGTTCACCAAGCTCCTACAATGAGCAGTTCTTC.

J is TRBJ2-1 and V is TRBV7-8; 8 bases are a match to TRBD1. The junction had 2 bases not matched to a gene; V was cut back by 0 bases and J by 1 base. CDR3 size: 16 residues. Per the germline V gene, CDR1 is SGHVS and CDR2 is FQNEAQ. The CDR3 DNA reads TGTGCCAGCAGCTTAGCCGGACAGGGTTCCTACAATGAGCAGTTCTTC. Encoded protein: CASSLAGQGSYNEQFF.

The chain couples TRBV7-2 to TRBJ2-2, with TRBD2 matching 8 bases. CDR3 length: 15 residues. The V and J ends lost 10 bases and 6 bases, in that order; junction bases with no gene match: 13. The germline V gene encodes CDR1 SGHTA and CDR2 FQGNSA. The CDR3 is CATDPGLVFAGELFF. The CDR3 nucleotides read TGTGCCACCGACCCGGGACTAGTTTTCGCCGGGGAGCTGTTTTTT.

This chain links TRBV5-1 with TRBJ1-2; weak D call: TRBD1 (5 bases). Germline CDR1 is SGHRS and CDR2 is YFSETQ. V lost 1 base, J lost 8 bases, and 18 bases lay in between. CDR3 length: 15 amino acids. The CDR3 region is CASSLTPGTFGGYTF. The CDR3 nucleotides are TGCGCCAGCAGCTTGACTCCCGGGACCTTCGGCGGCTACACCTTC.

The chain joins TRBV5-5 to TRBJ1-2, with a possible D match to TRBD1 (5 bases). This CDR3 region has 13 residues. Germline V lookup: CDR1 SGHKS, CDR2 YYEKEE (reference sequence). V was trimmed by 4 bases and J by 10 bases, leaving 17 bases between them. CDR3 bases: TGTGCCAGCAGCGGGAGACAGCGCGCTGACTACACCTTC. Translating it yields CASSGRQRADYTF. The full variable domain, rest sourced from reference TRBV5-5 and TRBJ1-2, is DAGVTQSPTHLIKTRGQQVTLRCSPISGHKSVSWYQQVLGQGPQFIFQYYEKEERGRGNFPDRFSARQFPNYSSELNVNALLLGDSALYLCASSGRQRADYTFGSGTRLTVV.

The gene calls are TRBV2 and TRBJ2-2; maybe TRBD1 (6 bases). The germline CDR1 and CDR2 sequences are SNHLY and FYNNEI. Trimming took 3 bases from V and 5 from J, leaving 10 bases between them. This CDR3 is built from 14 residues. CDR3 nucleotide sequence: TGTGCCAGCAGTGAGGGGGCAGGGACCGGGGAGCTGTTTTTT. Its translation is CASSEGAGTGELFF.

The chain has TRBV6-5 and TRBJ2-7; D is uncertain. CDR1 is MNHEY and CDR2 is SVGAGI in the germline V gene. The CDR3 is made up of 14 amino acids. Trimming cost V 2 bases and J 7 bases, with 15 bases left between them. The CDR3 spells CASSYISDGREQYF. CDR3 in DNA: TGTGCCAGCAGTTACATCTCGGACGGTAGGGAGCAGTACTTC.

The rearrangement joins TRBV19 to TRBJ2-1, with D unresolved. Germline-derived CDR1 and CDR2 are LNHDA and SQIVND (reference sequence). There are 13 residues in the CDR3. V gave up 4 bases and J gave up 4 bases, with 8 bases separating them. The CDR3 region has the DNA TGTGCCAGTAGTACGGCGGTTTACAATGAGCAGTTCTTC. Translated, it gives CASSTAVYNEQFF. Supplemented by reference TRBV19 and TRBJ2-1, the full variable domain reads DGGITQSPKYLFRKEGQNVTLSCEQNLNHDAMYWYRQDPGQGLRLIYYSQIVNDFQKGDIAEGYSVSREKKESFPLTVTSAQKNPTAFYLCASSTAVYNEQFFGPGTRLTVL.

This clone was counted once. J is TRBJ1-3 and V is TRBV29-1; D perhaps matches TRBD1 (5 bases). Trimming shortened V by 7 bases and J by 4 bases, and 17 bases separated the two germline ends. Germline-derived CDR1 and CDR2 are SQVTM and ANQGSEA. CDR3 length: 14 amino acids. The CDR3: CSASGTLPGNTIYF. For the CDR3, the DNA is TGCAGCGCCTCCGGGACTCTCCCCGGAAACACCATATATTTT.

This clone was counted a few times. The chain couples TRBV2 to TRBJ1-6; D is unresolved. There are 15 residues in the CDR3. Trimming cost V 5 bases and J 6 bases, with 14 bases left between them. Germline CDR1 SNHLY, CDR2 FYNNEI. The CDR3 coding sequence is TGTGCCAGCAGTAGTCGTAGACGGTTTAATTCACCCCTCCACTTT. This encodes CASSSRRRFNSPLHF.

The J gene is TRBJ2-2, the V gene TRBV9; no reliable D call. The CDR3 is 16 residues long. Germline CDR1 and CDR2: SGDLS and YYNGEE. The ends were cut back, 2 bases at V and 2 bases at J, with 13 bases in the middle. The CDR3 nucleotides read TGTGCCAGCAGCGTTTCGGCCCTAACCAACACCGGGGAGCTGTTTTTT. It codes for CASSVSALTNTGELFF.

For the CDR3, the DNA is TGTGCCAGCAGCTCCGCAGGGGGCGCGGGCACCGGGGAGCTGTTTTTT. This gives the protein CASSSAGGAGTGELFF. The gene calls are TRBV7-9 and TRBJ2-2, with 8 bases matching TRBD1. The junction had 8 bases not matched to a gene; V was cut back by 4 bases and J by 4 bases. Germline V gene sequence: CDR1 SEHNR, CDR2 FQNEAQ (reference sequence). The CDR3 runs 16 residues.

A single count supports this clone. The V and J genes are TRBV5-1 and TRBJ2-2, with a weak D call TRBD1 (7 bases). The CDR3 covers 15 residues. Germline-derived CDR1 and CDR2 are SGHRS and YFSETQ. With 2 bases removed from V and 5 bases from J, the gap between germline ends came to 13 bases. CDR3 nucleotide sequence: TGCGCCAGCAGCTTAGGAGGGGGCCAGACCGGGGAGCTGTTTTTT. It specifies CASSLGGGQTGELFF.

The chain combines TRBV24-1 with TRBJ1-5, with D possibly being TRBD1 (5 bases). The germline gives CDR1 KGHDR, CDR2 SFDVKD. The CDR3 loop spans 15 amino acids. V was cut by 7 bases and J by 4 bases, with 16 bases left in between. CDR3 nucleotide sequence: TGTGCCACCAGAGCAGCCGGGGGGAGAAATCAGCCCCAGCATTTT. Its protein product is CATRAAGGRNQPQHF.

J is TRBJ1-1 and V is TRBV11-2; TRBD1 matches at 10 bases. Germline trimming cut 5 bases from V and 11 bases from J; bases unmatched to any gene: 8. This CDR3 has 13 residues. The germline V gene encodes CDR1 SGHAT and CDR2 FQNNGV. CDR3 sequence reads: CASSLGQGGGAFF. Here the CDR3 DNA reads TGTGCCAGCAGCCTCGGACAGGGGGGTGGGGCTTTCTTT.